These 10 T cell receptor beta chains were all obtained from the same sample, sequenced in a study of tumor-infiltrating lymphocytes in primary liver carcinoma. From 500 ng total RNA, TCR beta cDNA was generated with a primer in the constant region. TCR beta libraries came from three nested multiplex PCR rounds using slightly modified ARM-PCR. Primers for the first two PCR rounds were TRBV1-TRBV30 forward primers and a C-beta reverse primer (about 9 cycles per round). MiXCR, run by TCRdb on the multiplex PCR reads, gives a single entry per CDR3 protein. Among 100,000 to 150,000 distinct CDR3 sequences listed, approximately 64% were seen once. It was from roughly 20-30 mg of unsorted bulk tissue that RNA and DNA were co-extracted. The sample consisted of liver tumor tissue from sampling region 3. As to subset: tumor region T3, left-lateral pole. The receptor set was obtained from a woman aged 60-75 years with primary liver carcinoma and hepatitis B virus infection.

This chain uses TRBV11-2 with TRBJ2-2; the D is unclear. CDR1 and CDR2 from the germline V gene are SGHAT and FQNNGV. Trimming cost V 7 bases and J 5 bases, with 23 bases left between them. The CDR3 covers 17 residues. The CDR3 nucleotides are TGTGCCAGCATCCGTCAAGCGTGGTCAGTAATTACCGGGGAGCTGTTTTTT. This encodes CASIRQAWSVITGELFF.

About this clonotype itself: A single base separates this from a much larger clone, so it may be a read error. The genes are TRBV7-8 and TRBJ2-7, with 12 nucleotides matching TRBD2. Germline V gene lookup returns CDR1 SGHVS and CDR2 FQNEAQ. The junction had 6 bases not matched to a gene; V was cut back by 1 base and J by 5 bases. This CDR3 has 16 residues. CDR3 sequence reads: CASSLERTSGNNEQYF. The CDR3 DNA reads as TGTGCCAGCAGCTTAGAAAGGACTAGCGGGAACAACGAGCAGTACTTC.

This clonotype was picked up one time. A read error is possible here, since a much larger clone lies one base away. This sequence joins TRBV6-1 and TRBJ1-5; a weak D match, TRBD1 (5 bases). V lost 6 bases and J 11 bases, leaving 23 bases between the germline ends. The CDR3 covers 15 residues. From germline, CDR1 is MNHNS and CDR2 SASEGT. The CDR3 spells CASRDQEGYGQTQHF. The CDR3 region has the DNA TGTGCCAGCAGGGACCAGGAGGGGTACGGGCAGACCCAGCATTTT.

This clonotype appeared many times. The gene calls are TRBV12-3 or TRBV12-4 and TRBJ2-7; D possibly matches TRBD1 or TRBD2 (5 bases each). Trimming pared 6 bases from V and 1 base from J, leaving 13 bases between. The CDR3 runs to 14 residues. The CDR3 loop is CASSRRGPSYEQYF. The CDR3 coding sequence is TGTGCCAGCAGCCGAAGGGGACCTTCCTACGAGCAGTACTTC.

This clonotype was counted many times. J is TRBJ2-7 and V is TRBV12-3 or TRBV12-4; 7 bases are a match to TRBD1. The CDR3 is made up of 15 amino acids. J gave up 0 bases and V 5 bases, and 7 bases lay outside the gene matches. CDR3 bases: TGTGCCAGCAGTCTGGACAGGTCCAGCTCCTACGAGCAGTACTTC. Translated, it gives CASSLDRSSSYEQYF.

In its sample, this clonotype was seen many times. The rearrangement uses TRBV29-1 and TRBJ1-5; possible D gene TRBD1, 5 bases. Trimming shortened V by 7 bases and J by 6 bases, and 16 bases separated the two germline ends. This CDR3 is 13 amino acids long. The germline V gene encodes CDR1 SQVTM and CDR2 ANQGSEA. The CDR3 loop is CSATRETGQPQHF. The CDR3 nucleotides are TGCAGCGCTACCAGGGAAACGGGTCAGCCCCAGCATTTT.

This clonotype was recorded at least ten times. The chain has TRBV5-1 and TRBJ1-2; possibly TRBD1 for D (5 bases). The CDR3 is made up of 15 amino acids. The germline gives CDR1 SGHRS, CDR2 YFSETQ. V shed 2 bases and J shed 0 bases, with 11 bases lying between them. The CDR3 DNA reads TGCGCCAGCAGCTTCCGGGACGCAGCTAACTATGGCTACACCTTC. This gives the protein CASSFRDAANYGYTF.

This clonotype was recorded at least ten times. The J gene is TRBJ2-7, the V gene TRBV6-5, with unresolved D. The germline V gene encodes CDR1 MNHEY and CDR2 SVGAGI. V shed 8 bases and J shed 0 bases, with 14 bases lying between them. The CDR3 sequence is 14 residues long. The CDR3 region has the DNA TGTGCCAGCTCTCCCACTTGGACCTCCTACGAGCAGTACTTC. Protein product: CASSPTWTSYEQYF.

About this clonotype: One junction end does not reproduce the germline sequence, and a read error may be involved. The rearrangement joins TRBV6-4 to TRBJ2-1, with 8 bases fitting TRBD1. The CDR3 covers 13 residues. CDR1 and CDR2 (germline): MRHNA, SNTAGT. This CDR3 is CASSPGQGNEHFF. The CDR3 nucleotides read TGTGCCAGCAGTCCTGGACAGGGCAATGAGCATTTCTTC.

In regard to this clonotype: A much larger clone differs by one base, so this may be a read error. The chain combines TRBV29-1 with TRBJ2-1; 7 nucleotides line up with TRBD1. The CDR3 runs 14 residues. CDR1 and CDR2 from the germline V gene are SQVTM and ANQGSEA. V lost 3 bases, J lost 9 bases, and 11 bases stayed unmatched. The CDR3 region has the DNA TGCAGCGTTGAGGAAGGGGGCTATTCAGGTGAGCAGTTCTTC. It encodes CSVEEGGYSGEQFF.